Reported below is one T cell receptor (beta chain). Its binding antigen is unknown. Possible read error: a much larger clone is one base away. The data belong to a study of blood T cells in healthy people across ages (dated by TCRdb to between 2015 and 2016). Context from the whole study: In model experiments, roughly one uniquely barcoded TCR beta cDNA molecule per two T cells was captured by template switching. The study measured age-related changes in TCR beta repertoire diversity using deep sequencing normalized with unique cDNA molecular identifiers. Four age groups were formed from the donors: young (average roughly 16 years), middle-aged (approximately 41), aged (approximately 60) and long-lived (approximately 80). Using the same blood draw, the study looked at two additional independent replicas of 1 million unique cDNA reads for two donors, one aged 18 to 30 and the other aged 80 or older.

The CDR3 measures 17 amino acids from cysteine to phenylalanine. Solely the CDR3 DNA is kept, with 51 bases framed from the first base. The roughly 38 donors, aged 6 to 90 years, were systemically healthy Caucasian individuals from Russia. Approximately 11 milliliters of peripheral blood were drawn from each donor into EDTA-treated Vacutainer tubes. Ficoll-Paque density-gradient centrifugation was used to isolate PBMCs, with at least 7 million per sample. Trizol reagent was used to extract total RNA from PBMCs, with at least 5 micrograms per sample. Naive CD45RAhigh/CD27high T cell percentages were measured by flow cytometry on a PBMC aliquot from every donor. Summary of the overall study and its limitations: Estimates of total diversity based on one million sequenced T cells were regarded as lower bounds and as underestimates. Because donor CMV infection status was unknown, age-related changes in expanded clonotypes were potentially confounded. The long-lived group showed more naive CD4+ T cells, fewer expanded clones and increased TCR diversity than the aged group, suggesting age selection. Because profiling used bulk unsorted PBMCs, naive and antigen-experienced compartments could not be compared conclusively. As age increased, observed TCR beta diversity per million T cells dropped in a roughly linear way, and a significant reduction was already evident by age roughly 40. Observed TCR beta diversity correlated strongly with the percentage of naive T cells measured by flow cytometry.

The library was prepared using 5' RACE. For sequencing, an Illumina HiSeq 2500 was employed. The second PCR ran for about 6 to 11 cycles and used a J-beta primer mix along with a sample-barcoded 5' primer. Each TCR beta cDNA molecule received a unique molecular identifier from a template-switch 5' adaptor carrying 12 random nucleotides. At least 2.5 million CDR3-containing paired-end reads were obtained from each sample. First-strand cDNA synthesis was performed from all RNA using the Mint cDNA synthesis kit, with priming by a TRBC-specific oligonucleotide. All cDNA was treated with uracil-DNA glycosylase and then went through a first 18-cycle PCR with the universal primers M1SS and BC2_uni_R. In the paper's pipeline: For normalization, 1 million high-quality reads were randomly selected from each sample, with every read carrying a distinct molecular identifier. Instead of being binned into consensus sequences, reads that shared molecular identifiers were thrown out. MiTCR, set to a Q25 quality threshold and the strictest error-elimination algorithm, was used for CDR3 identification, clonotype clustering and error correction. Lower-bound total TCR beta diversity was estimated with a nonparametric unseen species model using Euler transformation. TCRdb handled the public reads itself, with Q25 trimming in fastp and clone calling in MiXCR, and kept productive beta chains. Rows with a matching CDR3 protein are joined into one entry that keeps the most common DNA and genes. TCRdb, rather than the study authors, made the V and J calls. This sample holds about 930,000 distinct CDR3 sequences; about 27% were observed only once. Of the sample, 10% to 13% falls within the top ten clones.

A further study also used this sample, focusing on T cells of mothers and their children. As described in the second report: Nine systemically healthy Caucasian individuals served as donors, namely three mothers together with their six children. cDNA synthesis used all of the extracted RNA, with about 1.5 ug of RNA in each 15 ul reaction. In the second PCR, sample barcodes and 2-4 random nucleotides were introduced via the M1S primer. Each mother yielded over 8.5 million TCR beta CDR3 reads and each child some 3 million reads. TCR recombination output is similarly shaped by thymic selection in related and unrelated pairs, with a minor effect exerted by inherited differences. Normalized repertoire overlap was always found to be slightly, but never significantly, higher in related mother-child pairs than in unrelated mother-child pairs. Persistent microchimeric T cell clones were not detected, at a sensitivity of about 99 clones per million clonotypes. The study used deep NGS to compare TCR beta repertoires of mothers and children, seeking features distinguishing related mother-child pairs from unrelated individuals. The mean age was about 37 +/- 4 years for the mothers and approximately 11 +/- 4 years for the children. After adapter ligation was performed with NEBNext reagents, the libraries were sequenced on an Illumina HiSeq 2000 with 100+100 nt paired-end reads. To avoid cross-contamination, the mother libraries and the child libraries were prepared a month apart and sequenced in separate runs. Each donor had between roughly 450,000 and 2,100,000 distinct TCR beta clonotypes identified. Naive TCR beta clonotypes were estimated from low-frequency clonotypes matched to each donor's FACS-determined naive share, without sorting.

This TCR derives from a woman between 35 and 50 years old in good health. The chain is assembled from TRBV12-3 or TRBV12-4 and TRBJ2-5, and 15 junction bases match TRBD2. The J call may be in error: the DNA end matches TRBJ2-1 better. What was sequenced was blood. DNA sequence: TGTGCCAGCAGGCAGGGACTAGCGGGGGGCTACCAAGAGACCCAGTTCTTC. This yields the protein CASRQGLAGGYQETQFF.